This record covers a single T cell receptor beta chain. As yet, its antigen is unknown. The data derive from a study of CD4+ T cells in melanoma. Repertoires were generated with immunoSEQ multiplex PCR, while TCRdb's copy carries only in-frame clones and drops some. Of some 110,000 clones in the sample, over 80% were seen once. J was trimmed by 3 bases and V by 11 bases; bases with no gene match: 9. Per germline, CDR1 ENHRY and CDR2 SYGVKD. This CDR3 has 13 residues. Study-wide results and limits: Diverse differentiation states were reported for melanoma neoantigen-specific CD4+ T cells. A reported correlation linked neoantigen-specific CD4+ T cells to CD8+, macrophage and B cell function.

This sequence originates from a human donor with melanoma. V is TRBV10-3 and J is TRBJ2-5, with 7 bases aligning to TRBD1. The sample was peripheral blood. The DNA of the CDR3 is TGTGCCGCCCAGGGACAGCGTGAAGAGACCCAGTACTTC. This encodes CAAQGQREETQYF.